This entry lists 17 T cell receptor beta chains sequenced from one sample in a study of memory CD4+ T cells and cytomegalovirus serostatus. The table came from immunoSEQ multiplex PCR; TCRdb's copy has only in-frame clones and leaves some out. Here the sample spans roughly 40,000 clones, around three quarters being singletons. The sort gate was single viable CD3+CD4+CD8-CD45RO+ cells for memory CD4+ T cells. The sequenced material came from memory CD4+ T cells from blood. The receptors here all came from an adult in good health and CMV-seronegative.

This chain uses TRBV5-1 with TRBJ2-2, with 8 bases fitting TRBD1. The CDR3 sequence is 17 residues long. Germline V CDR1 and CDR2: SGHRS, YFSETQ. Germline trimming cut 0 bases from V and 5 bases from J; bases unmatched to any gene: 9. CDR3 residues: CASSLDSGQGWTGELFF. The CDR3, as DNA: TGCGCCAGCAGCTTGGACTCCGGACAGGGTTGGACCGGGGAGCTGTTTTTT.

This chain links TRBV5-1 with TRBJ2-1; 11 bases fit TRBD2. From germline, CDR1 is SGHRS and CDR2 YFSETQ. The junction had 6 bases not matched to a gene; V was cut back by 4 bases and J by 6 bases. The CDR3 has 15 residues. The CDR3 bases are TGCGCCAGCAGCATGGGAGGGACTAGCGGCAATGAGCAGTTCTTC. This gives the protein CASSMGGTSGNEQFF.

This chain uses TRBV5-5 with TRBJ1-1; D ambiguous. Trimming cost V 5 bases and J 2 bases, with 10 bases left between them. This CDR3 contains 13 residues. Germline V gives CDR1 SGHKS, CDR2 YYEKEE (reference sequence). This chain's CDR3 is CASRKTPNTEAFF. The CDR3 DNA sequence: TGTGCCAGCAGGAAAACACCAAACACTGAAGCTTTCTTT.

The chain has TRBV19 and TRBJ2-7; TRBD1 aligns across 8 bases. CDR3 size: 14 residues. J gave up 3 bases and V 3 bases, and 4 bases lay outside the gene matches. Germline CDR1 is LNHDA and CDR2 is SQIVND (reference sequence). The CDR3 loop is CASSIRQGNYEQYF. The CDR3 DNA reads as TGTGCCAGTAGTATCAGACAGGGGAACTACGAGCAGTACTTC. Based on the CDR3 plus reference TRBV19 and TRBJ2-7, the full variable domain is DGGITQSPKYLFRKEGQNVTLSCEQNLNHDAMYWYRQDPGQGLRLIYYSQIVNDFQKGDIAEGYSVSREKKESFPLTVTSAQKNPTAFYLCASSIRQGNYEQYFGPGTRLTVT.

The chain uses TRBV6-5 and TRBJ2-3; D may be TRBD2 (6 bases). Trimming shortened V by 2 bases and J by 11 bases, and 14 bases separated the two germline ends. This CDR3 has 13 amino acids. From germline, CDR1 is MNHEY and CDR2 SVGAGI. The CDR3 DNA follows: TGTGCCAGCAGTTACGCCCGCGGGACGGGGCAGTATTTT. Amino acid sequence: CASSYARGTGQYF.

The chain links TRBV18 to TRBJ2-3; D uncertain. The length of the CDR3 is 15 residues. The V end was cut by 3 bases, the J end by 2 bases, with 12 bases between. Germline V CDR1 and CDR2: KGHSH, LQKENI. In DNA form, the CDR3 reads TGTGCCAGCTCACCGGAGCTGCCTCCCACAGATACGCAGTATTTT. Translating it yields CASSPELPPTDTQYF.

This chain connects TRBV6-5 to TRBJ2-3; TRBD1 aligns across 7 bases. The CDR3 extends over 14 amino acids. Germline CDR1 reads MNHEY; CDR2 reads SVGAGI. J was trimmed by 2 bases and V by 8 bases; bases with no gene match: 7. CDR3 residues: CASWGQPNTDTQYF. The CDR3 coding sequence is TGTGCCAGCTGGGGACAGCCTAACACAGATACGCAGTATTTT.

This clone was detected once. A read error may produce the germline difference seen at one junction end. The chain's CDR3 is CASSPQPDSGELFF. The CDR3 region has the DNA TGTGCTAGCAGCCCCCAACCAGATAGCGGGGAGCTGTTTTTT. This chain uses TRBV7-7 with TRBJ2-2; D is unresolved. The CDR3 loop spans 14 amino acids. From germline, CDR1 is SSHAT and CDR2 FNYEAQ (reference sequence).

The rearrangement joins TRBV5-4 to TRBJ1-2; perhaps TRBD1 as D (6 bases). The CDR3 totals 16 residues. V was cut by 0 bases and J by 5 bases, with 17 bases left in between. The germline V gene encodes CDR1 SGHNT and CDR2 YYREEE (reference sequence). The CDR3 is CASSLAFAGAKYGYTF. The CDR3 DNA reads as TGTGCCAGCAGCTTGGCTTTCGCAGGGGCCAAGTATGGCTACACCTTC. The full variable domain, rest sourced from reference TRBV5-4 and TRBJ1-2, is ETGVTQSPTHLIKTRGQQVTLRCSSQSGHNTVSWYQQALGQGPQFIFQYYREEENGRGNFPPRFSGLQFPNYSSELNVNALELDDSALYLCASSLAFAGAKYGYTFGSGTRLTVV.

The V call is TRBV5-5, the J call TRBJ2-7; weak D call: TRBD2 (6 bases). Germline CDR1 and CDR2: SGHKS and YYEKEE (reference sequence). This CDR3 region has 13 residues. Deletions cut 3 bases from V and 0 bases from J, with 7 bases between. The CDR3 DNA sequence: TGTGCCAGCAGCTGGGGGGTCTCCTACGAGCAGTACTTC. Translation gives CASSWGVSYEQYF.

The rearrangement joins TRBV18 to TRBJ2-1, with 10 bases aligning to TRBD2. Germline trimming cut 2 bases from V and 7 bases from J; bases unmatched to any gene: 8. The CDR3 contains 16 residues. The germline V gene has CDR1 KGHSH and CDR2 LQKENI. CDR3: CASSPSIGTSVNEQFF. The CDR3 coding sequence is TGTGCCAGCTCACCATCCATTGGGACTAGCGTTAATGAGCAGTTCTTC. Filled out from reference TRBV18 and TRBJ2-1, the complete variable domain reads NAGVMQNPRHLVRRRGQEARLRCSPMKGHSHVYWYRQLPEEGLKFMVYLQKENIIDESGMPKERFSAEFPKEGPSILRIQQVVRGDSAAYFCASSPSIGTSVNEQFFGPGTRLTVL.

J is TRBJ1-1 and V is TRBV7-6; 7 bases are a match to TRBD1. The J segment lost 10 bases and the V segment lost 2 bases, leaving 7 bases of the junction unmatched. Germline V lookup: CDR1 SGHVS, CDR2 FNYEAQ. The CDR3 spans 13 residues. The CDR3 loop is CASSLLGGKPAFF. CDR3 in DNA: TGTGCCAGCAGCTTATTAGGGGGCAAGCCAGCTTTCTTT.

V is TRBV6-5 and J is TRBJ1-4; a weak D match, TRBD1 (6 bases). V lost 0 bases and J 0 bases, leaving 8 bases between the germline ends. This CDR3 contains 16 residues. Germline V CDR1 and CDR2: MNHEY, SVGAGI. DNA of the CDR3: TGTGCCAGCAGTTACTCCAGGGGAGCAACTAATGAAAAACTGTTTTTT. Translating gives CASSYSRGATNEKLFF.

CDR3 DNA: TGTGCCAGCAGCTTAGAAGGTAGCCGGGGTGAAAAACTGTTTTTT. Translated, it gives CASSLEGSRGEKLFF. The chain joins TRBV7-9 to TRBJ1-4, with D unresolved. The germline CDR1 and CDR2 sequences are SEHNR and FQNEAQ (reference sequence). The CDR3 spans 15 residues. V lost 1 base to trimming and J lost 7 bases, with 13 bases between them. The variable domain in full, with the rest retrieved from reference TRBV7-9 and TRBJ1-4, is DTGVSQNPRHKITKRGQNVTFRCDPISEHNRLYWYRQTLGQGPEFLTYFQNEAQLEKSRLLSDRFSAERPKGSFSTLEIQRTEQGDSAMYLCASSLEGSRGEKLFFGSGTQLSVL.

The chain combines TRBV15 with TRBJ2-3; D gene uncertain. The CDR3 contains 13 residues. Germline V lookup: CDR1 LNHNV, CDR2 YYDKDF (reference sequence). The V end was cut by 8 bases, the J end by 0 bases, with 9 bases between. CDR3 nucleotides: TGTGCCACCGGGGAAAGTAGCACAGATACGCAGTATTTT. Protein product: CATGESSTDTQYF.

J is TRBJ1-5 and V is TRBV4-1; no clear D. Deletions cut 1 base from V and 1 base from J, with 14 bases between. CDR3 length equals 17 residues. The germline V gene has CDR1 MGHRA and CDR2 YSYEKL. CDR3 DNA sequence: TGCGCCAGCAGCCAAGTCGATATGGGGTTGAGCAATCAGCCCCAGCATTTT. Translated, it gives CASSQVDMGLSNQPQHF.

V and J are TRBV5-4 and TRBJ2-1; D possibly corresponds to TRBD2 (5 bases). V gave up 0 bases and J gave up 7 bases, with 11 bases separating them. CDR3 length: 14 residues. In germline, CDR1 is SGHNT, CDR2 YYREEE (reference sequence). The CDR3, as DNA: TGTGCCAGCAGCTTGGTCCTTCGAGGGAATGAGCAGTTCTTC. As protein: CASSLVLRGNEQFF.